These T cell receptor beta chains were read from a single sample in a study of blood T cells in healthy people across ages. MiXCR, applied by TCRdb to the 5' RACE reads, yields one record per CDR3 protein. The table includes roughly 720,000 distinct CDR3 sequences, about 55% detected once. Sequenced sample: blood. These receptors all stem from a man older than 75 in good health. Both conserved end residues are part of each CDR3. A D gene is named only where the DNA matches it firmly.

v_call,j_call,d_call,cdr3_aa
TRBV7-9,TRBJ1-2,.,CASSSFGRGYTF
TRBV12-3/TRBV12-4,TRBJ2-2,.,CASSPTGFPGEPFF
TRBV29-1,TRBJ1-4,.,CSVGTQGANEKLFF
TRBV7-7,TRBJ2-2,.,CASSFEAGMGTGELFF
TRBV5-1,TRBJ1-1,TRBD1,CASSPRTGGIAEAFF
TRBV7-9,TRBJ1-1,.,CASRLATNTEAFF
TRBV10-2,TRBJ1-2,.,CASSESPSNYGYTF
TRBV7-9,TRBJ2-1,TRBD2,CASSLLRLAEYNEQFF
TRBV6-5,TRBJ2-2,.,CASSYSGEGAGELFF
TRBV28,TRBJ2-1,TRBD2,CASSSAGLAGGPRYNEQFF
TRBV13,TRBJ1-1,.,CASSASGVVAEAFF
TRBV6-5,TRBJ1-2,.,CASSRGSVGYGYTF
TRBV27,.,.,CASSSERGYYNEQYF
TRBV12-3/TRBV12-4,TRBJ2-7,TRBD1,CASSSQTGGLQYF
TRBV12-3/TRBV12-4,TRBJ1-3,.,CASSLDRTSGNTIYF
TRBV4-2,TRBJ2-3,TRBD2,CASSQRLAGAGHRYAYF
TRBV18,TRBJ2-7,.,CASSPVGSSYEQYF
TRBV24-1,TRBJ2-7,TRBD1,CATSDPRTGPSYEQYF
TRBV11-1,TRBJ2-7,.,CASSPNYRLGSYEQYF
TRBV29-1,TRBJ2-3,.,CSFGGTDTQYF
TRBV15,TRBJ2-7,.,CATSSRPVLTGEQYF
TRBV9,TRBJ1-1,TRBD1,CASSGQGRGEAFF
TRBV20-1,TRBJ2-7,.,CSAIAPGLGSYEQYF
TRBV5-1,TRBJ2-7,TRBD1,CASSLGTGPEEQYF
TRBV29-1,TRBJ1-2,.,CSVVQGANYGYTF
TRBV7-8,TRBJ2-3,.,CASSLGLAIKYF
TRBV29-1,TRBJ2-7,.,CSPLNRHPLPEQYF
TRBV25-1,TRBJ2-7,.,CASRPGESYEQYF
TRBV12-3/TRBV12-4,TRBJ2-7,.,CASRPGGGRTYEQYF
TRBV18,TRBJ1-1,.,CASSPLETPGTEAFF
TRBV28,TRBJ2-4,.,CASSLYGRGTKNIQYF
TRBV20-1,TRBJ1-1,.,CSASRQSNTEAFF
TRBV7-9,TRBJ1-5,TRBD1,CASSYGTGGRYSNQPQHF
TRBV7-2,TRBJ1-1,TRBD1,CASSLAPGQGNTEAFF
TRBV15,TRBJ1-4,.,CATSRVTGNEKLFF
TRBV7-9,TRBJ2-1,.,CASRGEERPSSYNEQFF
TRBV29-1,TRBJ2-7,TRBD2,CSVDSGGEQYF
TRBV10-3,.,.,CAISDVGGGEQYF
TRBV3-1,TRBJ1-1,.,CASSGTGTATEAFF
TRBV9,TRBJ2-7,.,CASSVQPRLHSSYEQYF
TRBV27,TRBJ2-3,TRBD1,CASSVRDRVTDTQYF
TRBV7-9,TRBJ2-1,TRBD2,CASSAWRLAYNEQFF
TRBV2,TRBJ2-1,.,CASSPPRETYNEQFF
TRBV20-1,TRBJ1-2,.,CSARPQLTRSGYTF
TRBV24-1,TRBJ2-1,.,CATRDKPTDTQFF
TRBV25-1,TRBJ2-5,TRBD2,CASSEPREGGETQYF
TRBV9,TRBJ2-7,.,CASRHPIAKYSYEQYF
TRBV7-9,TRBJ2-7,TRBD2,CASSLVGSGSSYEQYF
TRBV29-1,TRBJ1-2,.,CSGVEGTNYGYTF
TRBV12-3/TRBV12-4,TRBJ2-1,TRBD2,CASSLAGSLNEQFF
TRBV7-2,.,.,CASSQRGPQETQYF
TRBV29-1,TRBJ1-3,TRBD1,CSVGGTARNTIYF
TRBV12-3/TRBV12-4,TRBJ2-7,TRBD1,CASSQRDRLSYEQYF
TRBV4-2,TRBJ1-2,TRBD1,CASSRGTGDYGYTF
TRBV5-1,TRBJ2-4,.,CASSGSVSKNIQYF
TRBV29-1,TRBJ1-4,TRBD1,CSVGHRGGDEKLFF
TRBV20-1,TRBJ1-5,.,CSAREGEGGQPQHF
TRBV12-3/TRBV12-4,TRBJ1-2,.,CASSPWTEGYTF
TRBV7-3,TRBJ2-3,.,CASSSYTDAQYF